These 8 T cell receptor beta chains came from one sample sequenced in a study of cytomegalovirus exposure and HLA in healthy donors. A multiplex PCR was run with 60 Vbeta primers and 13 Jbeta primers. Method: immunoSEQ multiplex PCR; TCRdb's copy keeps in-frame clones and lacks some. The sample lists 150,000 to 200,000 clones, about 90% occurring once. The sample was PBMCs. The receptors come from a girl under two years old in good health and CMV-seronegative.

The chain carries TRBV7-9 and TRBJ1-4; D gene uncertain. The CDR3 totals 14 residues. CDR1 and CDR2 from the germline V gene are SEHNR and FQNEAQ (reference sequence). Trimming took 5 bases from V and 0 from J, leaving 7 bases between them. The DNA for the CDR3 is TGTGCCAGCAGCCCGGTTGCAACTAATGAAAAACTGTTTTTT. Translation gives CASSPVATNEKLFF.

This rearrangement joins TRBV19 to TRBJ2-1; D gene unclear. Trimming pared 5 bases from V and 0 bases from J, leaving 11 bases between. CDR1 LNHDA and CDR2 SQIVND come from the germline V gene (reference sequence). CDR3 size: 15 residues. For the CDR3, the DNA is TGTGCCAGTAGTCCCCGCGCGAGCTCCTACAATGAGCAGTTCTTC. Amino acid sequence: CASSPRASSYNEQFF.

The chain is built from TRBV7-6 and TRBJ1-4; D uncertain. The CDR3 totals 12 residues. Trimming left V 9 bases short and J 13 bases short, with 18 bases between. The V gene's germline CDR1 is SGHVS and CDR2 FNYEAQ. CDR3 coding DNA: TGTGCCAGTAGGAACCAGGCTTCTTCACTGTTTTTT. Translated: CASRNQASSLFF. The full variable domain, in which reference TRBV7-6 and TRBJ1-4 provide the parts outside the CDR3, is GAGVSQSPRYKVTKRGQDVALRCDPISGHVSLYWYRQALGQGPEFLTYFNYEAQQDKSGLPNDRFSAERPEGSISTLTIQRTEQRDSAMYRCASRNQASSLFFGSGTQLSVL.

The chain has TRBV6-1 and TRBJ2-1; TRBD2 aligns across 10 bases. The CDR3 has 14 residues. Trimming at V came to 7 bases and at J to 5 bases, leaving 5 bases not matched to a gene. From germline, CDR1 is MNHNS and CDR2 SASEGT. The CDR3 protein is CASKASGGNNEQFF. CDR3 coding DNA: TGTGCCAGCAAGGCTAGCGGGGGCAACAATGAGCAGTTCTTC.

The J gene is TRBJ1-1, the V gene TRBV18, with TRBD1 as a possible D gene (5 bases). V was pared by 3 bases and J by 4 bases, with 21 bases between. Germline CDR1 reads KGHSH; CDR2 reads LQKENI. The CDR3 has 17 residues. CDR3 sequence: CASSPQTEAVGSTEAFF. The CDR3 nucleotides are TGTGCCAGCTCACCGCAGACAGAAGCAGTAGGAAGCACTGAAGCTTTCTTT.

The chain joins TRBV4-1 to TRBJ2-1; no firm D call. Deletions cut 4 bases from V and 4 bases from J, with 8 bases between. Germline CDR1 and CDR2: MGHRA and YSYEKL. This CDR3 has 13 amino acids. DNA for the CDR3: TGCGCCAGCAGCCCGTTCGGGTACAATGAGCAGTTCTTC. It specifies CASSPFGYNEQFF.

The chain is built from TRBV2 and TRBJ2-3; 9 nucleotides align to TRBD2. The CDR3 has 15 amino acids. Germline assignment: CDR1 SNHLY and CDR2 FYNNEI. J gave up 3 bases and V 7 bases, and 8 bases lay outside the gene matches. CDR3 sequence: CASKRGAIWTDTQYF. The DNA of the CDR3 is TGTGCCAGCAAGCGGGGGGCAATATGGACAGATACGCAGTATTTT.

V gene TRBV2 combines with J gene TRBJ1-2; unclear D gene. Germline CDR1 and CDR2: SNHLY and FYNNEI. This CDR3 is built from 15 residues. With 5 bases removed from V and 5 bases from J, the gap between germline ends came to 18 bases. The CDR3: CASSLFNGMGYGYTF. CDR3 nucleotide sequence: TGTGCCAGCAGTTTATTTAACGGGATGGGTTATGGCTACACCTTC. The full variable domain, in which reference TRBV2 and TRBJ1-2 provide the parts outside the CDR3, is EPEVTQTPSHQVTQMGQEVILRCVPISNHLYFYWYRQILGQKVEFLVSFYNNEISEKSEIFDDQFSVERPDGSNFTLKIRSTKLEDSAMYFCASSLFNGMGYGYTFGSGTRLTVV.